The TCR beta chain under discussion was sequenced for a study of blood T cell repertoires in COVID-19. Study as a whole: COVID-19 samples collected from the United States, Italy and Spain covered acute and convalescent phases. PBMCs, B-cell-depleted T cells, or T cells provided the cDNA or gDNA that made up the material.

Study processing details: Nucleated cell counts were estimated from reference gene primer amplification. The method was immunoSEQ multiplex PCR; TCRdb's version includes in-frame clones alone and lacks a portion of them. D and trimming come from the DNA, and the V and J calls and clone size come from that table. In the table there are approximately 62,000 clones, roughly four fifths of which are singletons. With 4 bases clipped from V and 7 bases from J, the junction kept 9 bases outside the gene matches. CDR1 is SGHNT, CDR2 YYREEE, per germline (reference sequence). The CDR3 runs to 15 residues. This rearrangement joins TRBV5-4 to TRBJ2-2; 8 bases line up with TRBD2. The sequence came from a woman in her forties or fifties with active or convalescent COVID-19. The specimen sequenced was peripheral blood. The CDR3 loop reads CASSRPGLVNGELFF. Here the CDR3 DNA reads TGTGCCAGCAGCAGGCCGGGACTAGTGAACGGGGAGCTGTTTTTT.